This entry features one T cell receptor (beta chain) sequence. Each diagnosis was grounded in clinical symptoms, serum thyroxine and TRAb, thyroid ultrasound, and orbital computed tomography. From RNA transcripts, TCR beta CDR3 regions were amplified. HTBI primers were used for first-round RT-PCR of the TCR CDR3. TCRdb redid the calling of the multiplex PCR reads with MiXCR, one entry per CDR3 protein. Altogether roughly 740,000 distinct CDR3 sequences are present, less than 20% being singletons, with the ten largest covering 8.4%. This record comes from a study of T cells in Graves' hyperthyroidism and ophthalmopathy. The trim removed 2 bases at V and 5 bases at J, leaving 9 bases unmatched. CDR1 and CDR2 (germline): MNHEY, SVGEGT. The CDR3 has 15 amino acids.

The clonotype originates from a man in his late teens or twenties with Graves' hyperthyroidism. This chain links TRBV6-2 or TRBV6-3 with TRBJ2-7; 7 bases fit TRBD2. What was sequenced was blood. The CDR3 DNA follows: TGTGCCAGCAGTTACGCGTTTGGGGGGGACGACGAGCAGTACTTC. The encoded protein is CASSYAFGGDDEQYF.